The source of this T cell receptor beta chain is a study of shared clonotypes between healthy human individuals. Data came from immunoSEQ multiplex PCR; TCRdb stores just in-frame clones and leaves some out. The data show roughly 2.2 million clones, 90% to 95% seen once. Healthy HIV-negative adults with no recent acute infections or vaccinations were recruited as donors. The V and J ends lost 5 bases and 0 bases, in that order; junction bases with no gene match: 19. The CDR3 is made up of 20 amino acids. CDR1 is MNHEY, CDR2 SMNVEV, per germline (reference sequence). This TCR was sampled from a man in his late teens or twenties in good health. Some clones in this sample may be carry-over from other donors' samples. The chain recombines TRBV27 with TRBJ2-1; 7 bases line up with TRBD2. The specimen was naive CD4+ T cells from PBMCs. Subset specified: CD45RA+ positively selected. The CDR3 sequence is CASSDILEGFGGSSYNEQFF. The CDR3 region has the DNA TGTGCCAGCAGTGACATATTGGAGGGTTTCGGCGGGAGCTCCTACAATGAGCAGTTCTTC.